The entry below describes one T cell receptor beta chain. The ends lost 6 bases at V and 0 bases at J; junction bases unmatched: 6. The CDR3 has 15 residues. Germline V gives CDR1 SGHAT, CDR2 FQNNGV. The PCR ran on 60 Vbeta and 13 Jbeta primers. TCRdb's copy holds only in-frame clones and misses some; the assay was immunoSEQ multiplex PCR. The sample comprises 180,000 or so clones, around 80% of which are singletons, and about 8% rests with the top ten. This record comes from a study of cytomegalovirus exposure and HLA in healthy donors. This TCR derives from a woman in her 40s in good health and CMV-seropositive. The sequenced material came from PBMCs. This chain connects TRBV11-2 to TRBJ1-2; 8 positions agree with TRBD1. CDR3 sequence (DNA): TGTGCCAGCAGTTATAGGACAGGGCCTAACTATGGCTACACCTTC. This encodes CASSYRTGPNYGYTF. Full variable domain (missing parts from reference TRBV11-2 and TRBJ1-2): EAGVAQSPRYKIIEKRQSVAFWCNPISGHATLYWYQQILGQGPKLLIQFQNNGVVDDSQLPKDRFSAERLKGVDSTLKIQPAKLEDSAVYLCASSYRTGPNYGYTFGSGTRLTVV.